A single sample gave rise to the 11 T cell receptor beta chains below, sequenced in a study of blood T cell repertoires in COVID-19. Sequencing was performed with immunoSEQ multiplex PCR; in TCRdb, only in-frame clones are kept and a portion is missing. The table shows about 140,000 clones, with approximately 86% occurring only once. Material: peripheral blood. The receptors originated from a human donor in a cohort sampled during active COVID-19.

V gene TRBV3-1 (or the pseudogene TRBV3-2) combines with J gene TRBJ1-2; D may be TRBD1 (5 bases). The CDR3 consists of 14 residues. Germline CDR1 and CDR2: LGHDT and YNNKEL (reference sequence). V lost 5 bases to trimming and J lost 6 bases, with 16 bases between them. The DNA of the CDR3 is TGTGCCAGCAGCTCCGCGGGGACGGAGGATGGCTACACCTTC. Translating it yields CASSSAGTEDGYTF.

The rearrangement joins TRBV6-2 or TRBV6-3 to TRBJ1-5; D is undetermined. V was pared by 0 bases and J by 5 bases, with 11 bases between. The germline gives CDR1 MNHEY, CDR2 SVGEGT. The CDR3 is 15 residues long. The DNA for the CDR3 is TGTGCCAGCAGTTACTCAGGCGGCGGGTATCAGCCCCAGCATTTT. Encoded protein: CASSYSGGGYQPQHF.

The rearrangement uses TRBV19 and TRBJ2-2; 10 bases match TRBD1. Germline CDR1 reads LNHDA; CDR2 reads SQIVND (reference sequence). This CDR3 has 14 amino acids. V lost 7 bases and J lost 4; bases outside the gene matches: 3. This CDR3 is CASIGTGATGELFF. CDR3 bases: TGTGCCAGTATCGGGACAGGGGCCACCGGGGAGCTGTTTTTT.

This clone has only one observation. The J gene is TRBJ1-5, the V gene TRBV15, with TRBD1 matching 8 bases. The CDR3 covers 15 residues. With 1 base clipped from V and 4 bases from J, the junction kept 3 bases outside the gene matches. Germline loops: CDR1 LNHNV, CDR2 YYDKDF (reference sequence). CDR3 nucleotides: TGTGCCACCAGCAGAGTCCGGACAGGGAATCAGCCCCAGCATTTT. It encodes CATSRVRTGNQPQHF.

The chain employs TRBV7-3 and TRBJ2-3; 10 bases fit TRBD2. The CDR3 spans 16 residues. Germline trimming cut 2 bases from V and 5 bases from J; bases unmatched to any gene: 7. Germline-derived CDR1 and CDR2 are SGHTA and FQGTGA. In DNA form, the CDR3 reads TGTGCCAGCAGCTTAGCCCTAGCGGGAGCTGGAGATACGCAGTATTTT. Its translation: CASSLALAGAGDTQYF.

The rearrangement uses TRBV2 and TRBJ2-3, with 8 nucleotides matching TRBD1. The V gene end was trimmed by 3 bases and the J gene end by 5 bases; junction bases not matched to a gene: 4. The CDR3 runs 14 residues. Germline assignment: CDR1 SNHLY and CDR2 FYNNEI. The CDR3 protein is CASSDGQGGDTQYF. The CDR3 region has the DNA TGTGCCAGCAGTGACGGACAGGGAGGAGATACGCAGTATTTT. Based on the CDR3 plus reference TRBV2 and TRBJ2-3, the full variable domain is EPEVTQTPSHQVTQMGQEVILRCVPISNHLYFYWYRQILGQKVEFLVSFYNNEISEKSEIFDDQFSVERPDGSNFTLKIRSTKLEDSAMYFCASSDGQGGDTQYFGPGTRLTVL.

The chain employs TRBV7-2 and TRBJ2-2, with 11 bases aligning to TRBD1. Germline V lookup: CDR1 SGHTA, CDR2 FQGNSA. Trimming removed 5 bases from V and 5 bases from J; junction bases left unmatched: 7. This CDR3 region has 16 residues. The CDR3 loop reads CASSLGQGARTGELFF. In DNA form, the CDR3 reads TGTGCCAGCAGCCTAGGACAGGGGGCGCGGACCGGGGAGCTGTTTTTT. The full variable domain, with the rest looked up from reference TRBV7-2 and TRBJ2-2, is GAGVSQSPSNKVTEKGKDVELRCDPISGHTALYWYRQSLGQGLEFLIYFQGNSAPDKSGLPSDRFSAERTGGSVSTLTIQRTQQEDSAVYLCASSLGQGARTGELFFGEGSRLTVL.

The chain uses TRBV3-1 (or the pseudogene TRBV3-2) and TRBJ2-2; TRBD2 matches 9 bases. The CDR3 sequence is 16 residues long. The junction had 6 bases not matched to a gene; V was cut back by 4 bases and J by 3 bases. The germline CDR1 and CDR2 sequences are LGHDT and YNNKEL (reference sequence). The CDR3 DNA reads TGTGCCAGCAGCCGATCGGGACTAGCTGACACCGGGGAGCTGTTTTTT. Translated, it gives CASSRSGLADTGELFF.

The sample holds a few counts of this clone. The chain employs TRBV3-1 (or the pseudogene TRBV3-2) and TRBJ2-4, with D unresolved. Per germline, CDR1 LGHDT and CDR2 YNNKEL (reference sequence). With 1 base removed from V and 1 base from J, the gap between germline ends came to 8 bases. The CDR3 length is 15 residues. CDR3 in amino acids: CASSQGVWAKNIQYF. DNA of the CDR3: TGTGCCAGCAGCCAAGGAGTTTGGGCCAAAAACATTCAGTACTTC.

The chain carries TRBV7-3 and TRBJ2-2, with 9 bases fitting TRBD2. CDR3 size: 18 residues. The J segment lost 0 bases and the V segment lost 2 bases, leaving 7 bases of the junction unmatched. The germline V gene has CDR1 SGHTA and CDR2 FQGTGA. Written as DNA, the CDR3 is TGTGCCAGCAGCTTACTTCAGCGGGAGGTCCCGAACACCGGGGAGCTGTTTTTT. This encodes CASSLLQREVPNTGELFF.

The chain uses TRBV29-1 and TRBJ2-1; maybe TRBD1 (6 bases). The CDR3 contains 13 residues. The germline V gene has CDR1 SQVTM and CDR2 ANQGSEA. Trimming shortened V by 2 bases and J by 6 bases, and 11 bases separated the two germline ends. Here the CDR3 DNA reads TGCAGCGTTGAATGGGTAGGGGGCAATGAGCAGTTCTTC. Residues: CSVEWVGGNEQFF.